This T cell receptor (beta chain) was recovered during a study of blood T cell repertoires in COVID-19. Study context: Acute and convalescent COVID-19 specimens originated in the United States, Italy and Spain.

This table comes from immunoSEQ multiplex PCR, and its TCRdb copy is limited to in-frame clones, with some not included. The sample gives approximately 59,000 clones, about 90% of which show up once; more than 15% is in the top ten. V was pared by 2 bases and J by 5 bases, with 13 bases between. Germline-derived CDR1 and CDR2 are LGHDT and YNNKEL (reference sequence). This CDR3 comprises 14 residues. The material sequenced was peripheral blood. This receptor was obtained from a human donor in a cohort sampled during active COVID-19. V is TRBV3-1 (or the pseudogene TRBV3-2) and J is TRBJ2-7, with D unclear. CDR3 loop: CASSQSSRINEQYF. As DNA, the CDR3 is TGTGCCAGCAGCCAAAGTTCCAGAATCAACGAGCAGTACTTC.